The source of this TCR beta chain is a study of CD8 T cells in Susac syndrome. CD8+ and CD4+ T cells from blood underwent TCR beta sequencing. The multiple sclerosis controls were treatment-naive patients with relapsing-remitting disease that was stable or active. TEMRA cells were FACS-enriched, with CD8+ and CD4+ T cells isolated negatively. CDR1 is MNHNS and CDR2 is SASEGT in the germline V gene. The CDR3 is 15 amino acids. Trimming stripped 1 base from V and 2 bases from J, with 12 bases between. RNA in amounts of roughly 0.5 to 1 ug was reverse transcribed with random hexamers. Across 54 Vbeta and 13 Jbeta, immunoSEQ multiplex PCR amplified TCR beta CDR3. TCRdb re-called the immunoSEQ multiplex PCR reads through MiXCR, storing one row per CDR3 protein. This table holds around 300,000 distinct CDR3 sequences, 92% found once.

The specimen sequenced was CD4+ T cells from PBMCs. The TCR originated in a human donor with multiple sclerosis. This chain uses TRBV6-1 with TRBJ2-7, with D unclear. The DNA for the CDR3 is TGTGCCAGCAGTGAAGGTCCGACGGCTACCTACGAGCAGTACTTC. Translated, it gives CASSEGPTATYEQYF.